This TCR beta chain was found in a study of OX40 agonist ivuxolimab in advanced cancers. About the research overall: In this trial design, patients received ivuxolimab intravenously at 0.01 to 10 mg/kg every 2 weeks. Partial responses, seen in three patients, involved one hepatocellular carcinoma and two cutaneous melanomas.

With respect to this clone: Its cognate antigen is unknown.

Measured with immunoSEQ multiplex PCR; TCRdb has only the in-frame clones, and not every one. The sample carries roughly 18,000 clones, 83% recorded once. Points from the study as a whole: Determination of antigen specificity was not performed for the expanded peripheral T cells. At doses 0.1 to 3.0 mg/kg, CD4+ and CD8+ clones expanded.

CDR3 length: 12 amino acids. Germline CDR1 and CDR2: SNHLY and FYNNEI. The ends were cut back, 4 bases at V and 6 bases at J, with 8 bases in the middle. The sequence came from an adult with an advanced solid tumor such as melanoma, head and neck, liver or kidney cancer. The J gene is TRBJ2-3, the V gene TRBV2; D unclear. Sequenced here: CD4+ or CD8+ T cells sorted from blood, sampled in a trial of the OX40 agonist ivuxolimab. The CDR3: CASSGNGDTQYF. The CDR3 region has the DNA TGTGCCAGCAGTGGGAACGGGGATACGCAGTATTTT.